Below are 2 T cell receptor beta chains sequenced from a single sample in a study of T cells expressing NK-cell markers. No DNA is given; TCRdb re-called the 5' RACE reads and lists each CDR3 protein once. The table for this sample gives roughly 160,000 distinct CDR3 sequences. The specimen sequenced was blood T cells: a sorted CD56 or NKG2C T cell subset, CD4+ or CD8+ T cells, or bulk PBMC T cells (not recorded which). These receptors were obtained from a man aged 18 to 69 in good health.

The V and J genes are TRBV7-2 and TRBJ2-5; no DNA is available, so the TRBD1 call from TCRdb remains unchecked. The CDR3 sequence is 15 residues long. Per the germline V gene, CDR1 is SGHTA and CDR2 is FQGNSA. The CDR3 sequence: CASSTDRERQETQYF.

The chain links TRBV20-1 to TRBJ2-7; TCRdb proposes TRBD1, but this gene call is untestable without DNA. This CDR3 has 14 amino acids. CDR1 is DFQATT and CDR2 is SNEGSKA in the germline V gene (reference sequence). The CDR3 here is CSARPGSGPYEQYF.